This TCR beta chain was profiled in a study of spatial heterogeneity in lung cancer. As for time point: sample taken at primary tumor resection. A single record per CDR3 protein comes from TCRdb applying MiXCR to the 5' RACE reads. Among 43,000 or so distinct CDR3 sequences listed, 6.8% were seen once. Germline V CDR1 and CDR2: KGHDR, SFDVKD. Trimming shortened V by 0 bases and J by 9 bases, and 14 bases separated the two germline ends. This CDR3 is built from 15 residues. This clonotype was seen ten or more times. The rearrangement joins TRBV24-1 to TRBJ2-1; D gene ambiguous. The sequencing used PBMCs, collected at surgery. The receptor was isolated from a female donor with early-stage non-small cell lung cancer. CDR3 protein: CATSDLFATGGEQFF. The CDR3 bases are TGTGCCACCAGTGATTTGTTTGCGACCGGTGGTGAGCAGTTCTTC.